These 25 T cell receptor beta chains were sequenced from one sample in a study of blood T cell repertoires in COVID-19. Libraries were prepared by immunoSEQ multiplex PCR; TCRdb keeps only in-frame clonotypes and omits some of them. This sample yields roughly 150,000 clones, of which 70% to 90% are seen a single time; about 5% belongs to the top ten. Material: peripheral blood. These receptors came from a woman aged 45-65 years with acute or convalescent COVID-19.

The chain employs TRBV2 and TRBJ1-1, with D unresolved. V gave up 5 bases and J gave up 4 bases, with 11 bases separating them. The CDR3 is made up of 13 amino acids. Germline loops: CDR1 SNHLY, CDR2 FYNNEI. CDR3 protein: CASSFQVFTEAFF. DNA for the CDR3: TGTGCCAGCAGTTTTCAGGTCTTCACTGAAGCTTTCTTT.

The chain couples TRBV5-4 to TRBJ1-6, with 9 bases fitting TRBD1. This CDR3 comprises 12 residues. With V trimmed by 9 bases and J by 8 bases, 3 bases remained unmatched. CDR1 and CDR2 from the germline V gene are SGHNT and YYREEE (reference sequence). The DNA for the CDR3 is TGTGCCACCGGGACAGGGTATTCACCCCTCCACTTT. Translating it yields CATGTGYSPLHF.

CDR3 amino acids: CATSDLGRAFF. CDR3 nucleotide sequence: TGTGCCACCAGTGATTTGGGCAGAGCTTTCTTT. V is TRBV24-1 and J is TRBJ1-1; D ambiguous. V was shortened by 0 bases and J by 10 bases, with 5 bases between the two germline ends. Looked up from germline, CDR1 is KGHDR and CDR2 is SFDVKD. The CDR3 runs to 11 residues.

The chain has TRBV12-3 or TRBV12-4 and TRBJ2-1, with 11 bases identical to TRBD2. Trimming took 6 bases from V and 16 from J; bases not matched to a gene: 8. The CDR3 has 12 amino acids. The CDR3 nucleotides read TGTGCCAGCAGCCCACTAGCGGGGGAACGATTCTTC. This codes for CASSPLAGERFF.

V usage is TRBV20-1 and J usage is TRBJ2-1, with D possibly TRBD2 on 5 matching bases. Germline CDR1 DFQATT, CDR2 SNEGSKA (reference sequence). V was shortened by 3 bases and J by 15 bases, with 15 bases between the two germline ends. This CDR3 is built from 11 residues. The CDR3 sequence is CSASSAAAGFF. CDR3 nucleotide sequence: TGCAGTGCTAGCTCCGCGGCGGCGGGGTTCTTC.

V and J are TRBV4-3 and TRBJ1-4; 10 nucleotides line up with TRBD1. V was pared by 0 bases and J by 5 bases, with 12 bases of the junction left unmatched. Germline V gene lookup returns CDR1 LGHNA and CDR2 YSLEER. CDR3 length: 19 amino acids. CDR3 sequence reads: CASSQDFLGQGSRNEKLFF. In DNA, the CDR3 is TGCGCCAGCAGCCAAGATTTTTTGGGACAGGGGAGCCGAAATGAAAAACTGTTTTTT.

This chain joins TRBV5-1 and TRBJ1-1; tentatively, D is TRBD1 (6 bases). V was pared by 4 bases and J by 4 bases, with 14 bases between. The CDR3 length is 14 residues. Germline-derived CDR1 and CDR2 are SGHRS and YFSETQ. CDR3 protein: CASSARQEVTEAFF. In nucleotides, the CDR3 is TGCGCCAGCAGCGCTCGACAGGAGGTCACTGAAGCTTTCTTT.

In DNA, the CDR3 is TGTGCCAGCAGCCCCGGGATCGGTCGGGGTGAAAAACTGTTTTTT. Amino acid sequence: CASSPGIGRGEKLFF. This chain uses TRBV5-8 with TRBJ1-4, with D hard to call. The CDR3 consists of 15 residues. Germline V gives CDR1 SGHTS, CDR2 YDEGEE. V shed 4 bases and J shed 7 bases, with 17 bases lying between them. The full variable domain, in which reference TRBV5-8 and TRBJ1-4 provide the parts outside the CDR3, is EAGVTQSPTHLIKTRGQQATLRCSPISGHTSVYWYQQALGLGLQFLLWYDEGEERNRGNFPPRFSGRQFPNYSSELNVNALELEDSALYLCASSPGIGRGEKLFFGSGTQLSVL.

The rearrangement links TRBV6-6 to TRBJ1-2; TRBD1 matches 9 bases. The CDR3 loop spans 13 amino acids. In germline, CDR1 is MNHNY, CDR2 SVGAGI (reference sequence). V gave up 4 bases and J gave up 10 bases; unmatched junction bases: 7. CDR3 amino acids: CASSLGQGRDYTF. Here the CDR3 DNA reads TGTGCCAGCAGTTTAGGACAGGGGAGGGACTACACCTTC.

The chain joins TRBV19 to TRBJ1-5; TRBD1 is a possible D gene (5 bases). The CDR3 consists of 16 residues. V shed 2 bases and J shed 4 bases, with 15 bases lying between them. The germline V gene encodes CDR1 LNHDA and CDR2 SQIVND (reference sequence). The CDR3 is CASSIQGSSRNQPQHF. Here the CDR3 DNA reads TGTGCCAGTAGTATACAGGGCTCTAGTCGGAATCAGCCCCAGCATTTT. The full variable domain, with the rest looked up from reference TRBV19 and TRBJ1-5, is DGGITQSPKYLFRKEGQNVTLSCEQNLNHDAMYWYRQDPGQGLRLIYYSQIVNDFQKGDIAEGYSVSREKKESFPLTVTSAQKNPTAFYLCASSIQGSSRNQPQHFGDGTRLSIL.

This clone has just a few counts. The rearrangement joins TRBV7-2 to TRBJ2-6; 10 positions match TRBD1. The J segment lost 0 bases and the V segment lost 5 bases, leaving 4 bases of the junction unmatched. CDR1 is SGHTA, CDR2 FQGNSA, per germline. The CDR3 has 17 residues. The CDR3 protein is CASSTTGGGSGANVLTF. DNA for the CDR3: TGTGCCAGCAGCACGACAGGGGGCGGCTCTGGGGCCAACGTCCTGACTTTC. Full variable domain (outside the CDR3, taken from reference TRBV7-2 and TRBJ2-6): GAGVSQSPSNKVTEKGKDVELRCDPISGHTALYWYRQSLGQGLEFLIYFQGNSAPDKSGLPSDRFSAERTGGSVSTLTIQRTQQEDSAVYLCASSTTGGGSGANVLTFGAGSRLTVL.

This clone was seen only once. The J gene is TRBJ1-1, the V gene TRBV18, with 7 bases identical to TRBD1. Germline assignment: CDR1 KGHSH and CDR2 LQKENI. With V trimmed by 5 bases and J by 1 base, 7 bases remained unmatched. The length of the CDR3 is 15 residues. The CDR3 loop reads CASSTSGGGNTEAFF. CDR3 DNA sequence: TGTGCCAGCTCAACTTCAGGGGGAGGGAACACTGAAGCTTTCTTT.

The V call is TRBV6-5, the J call TRBJ1-1, with 7 positions matching TRBD1. The V gene's germline CDR1 is MNHEY and CDR2 SVGAGI. V shed 10 bases and J 6 bases; nucleotides not matched to a gene: 8. This CDR3 has 12 amino acids. The CDR3 region has the DNA TGTGCCACGACAGGGAGGTGGGCTGAAGCTTTCTTT. This codes for CATTGRWAEAFF.

The chain links TRBV7-9 to TRBJ2-4, with D unresolved. The V gene lost 1 base and the J gene lost 0 bases, with 10 bases spanning the gap. The V gene's germline CDR1 is SEHNR and CDR2 FQNEAQ (reference sequence). The CDR3 is 16 amino acids. The CDR3 DNA reads TGTGCCAGCAGCTTAGTGTCAGGCGTAGCCAAAAACATTCAGTACTTC. It is translated as CASSLVSGVAKNIQYF.

V gene TRBV9 combines with J gene TRBJ1-1; D is undetermined. Germline V gives CDR1 SGDLS, CDR2 YYNGEE. With 0 bases removed from V and 1 base from J, the gap between germline ends came to 7 bases. This CDR3 has 14 residues. The CDR3 sequence: CASSVAIQNTEAFF. Here the CDR3 DNA reads TGTGCCAGCAGCGTAGCTATCCAGAACACTGAAGCTTTCTTT.

The chain combines TRBV5-1 with TRBJ1-1; no clear D. Trimming shortened V by 7 bases and J by 6 bases, and 16 bases separated the two germline ends. CDR3 length: 13 amino acids. Germline lookup yields CDR1 SGHRS and CDR2 YFSETQ. The CDR3 here is CASHTPGGAEAFF. CDR3 bases: TGCGCCAGCCACACCCCGGGAGGAGCTGAAGCTTTCTTT. The full variable domain, completed using reference TRBV5-1 and TRBJ1-1, is KAGVTQTPRYLIKTRGQQVTLSCSPISGHRSVSWYQQTPGQGLQFLFEYFSETQRNKGNFPGRFSGRQFSNSRSEMNVSTLELGDSALYLCASHTPGGAEAFFGQGTRLTVV.

This clone was picked up a small number of times. The chain carries TRBV7-2 and TRBJ2-3; D is perhaps TRBD2 (6 bases). The CDR3 sequence is 15 residues long. Germline V gene lookup returns CDR1 SGHTA and CDR2 FQGNSA. Trimming took off 2 bases at V and 0 bases at J, with 9 bases between the two ends. CDR3 DNA: TGTGCCAGCAGCTTATTGGGGGGTAGCACAGATACGCAGTATTTT. It codes for CASSLLGGSTDTQYF.

This clone showed up just once. The V call is TRBV20-1, the J call TRBJ1-1; D is unclear. Trimming stripped 3 bases from V and 7 bases from J, with 6 bases between. This CDR3 has 10 residues. CDR1 is DFQATT, CDR2 SNEGSKA, per germline (reference sequence). CDR3 bases: TGCAGTGCTAGCTCTAATGAAGCTTTCTTT. Its protein product is CSASSNEAFF.

This clone occurred a few times. The rearrangement uses TRBV7-9 and TRBJ1-6; D call uncertain. Trimming pared 3 bases from V and 10 bases from J, leaving 7 bases between. CDR3 length equals 12 residues. Germline values: CDR1 SEHNR, CDR2 FQNEAQ (reference sequence). The CDR3 region has the DNA TGTGCCAGCAGCTTCGGGGAATCACCCCTCCACTTT. Amino acid sequence: CASSFGESPLHF.

The rearrangement uses TRBV19 and TRBJ2-2; 8 positions match TRBD1. V was clipped by 4 bases and J by 7 bases; unmatched bases: 5. The germline V gene encodes CDR1 LNHDA and CDR2 SQIVND (reference sequence). The CDR3 extends over 14 amino acids. CDR3 nucleotide sequence: TGTGCCAGTAGTACCCGACAGGGGATCGGGGAGCTGTTTTTT. Its protein product is CASSTRQGIGELFF.

The genes are TRBV9 and TRBJ2-3, with 8 bases matching TRBD2. CDR1 is SGDLS, CDR2 YYNGEE, per germline. The junction had 18 bases not matched to a gene; V was cut back by 9 bases and J by 6 bases. This CDR3 spans 16 amino acids. CDR3 sequence: CANQPGLAKGSDTQYF. The DNA of the CDR3 is TGTGCCAACCAACCCGGACTAGCCAAAGGTTCGGATACGCAGTATTTT.

This clone was seen more than once but under ten times. The gene calls are TRBV5-1 and TRBJ1-1; no firm D call. Looked up from germline, CDR1 is SGHRS and CDR2 is YFSETQ. V was cut by 4 bases and J by 0 bases, with 13 bases left in between. This CDR3 spans 15 amino acids. The DNA of the CDR3 is TGCGCCAGCAGCAATGAGGCAGAGATGAACACTGAAGCTTTCTTT. Translation gives CASSNEAEMNTEAFF.

The V call is TRBV11-2, the J call TRBJ1-5; D unclear. V lost 3 bases and J lost 0, with 3 bases in between. The CDR3 contains 13 residues. Germline assignment: CDR1 SGHAT and CDR2 FQNNGV. The CDR3: CASSLASNQPQHF. The DNA for the CDR3 is TGTGCCAGCAGCTTGGCTAGCAATCAGCCCCAGCATTTT.

This clone was observed once. The chain couples TRBV14 to TRBJ1-2; D might be TRBD1 (5 bases). CDR3 length equals 15 residues. Trimming took off 1 base at V and 6 bases at J, with 15 bases between the two ends. Germline CDR1 SGHDN, CDR2 FVKESK. CDR3 nucleotide sequence: TGTGCCAGCAGCCAAGCGGGGGTAGGGCTGGATGGCTACACCTTC. This codes for CASSQAGVGLDGYTF.

The gene calls are TRBV4-2 and TRBJ1-2, with unresolved D. The CDR3 is 16 amino acids. The V end lost 4 bases, the J end lost 0 bases, and 15 bases lay between the germline ends. Germline V gives CDR1 LGHNA, CDR2 YNFKEQ. The CDR3 DNA sequence: TGTGCCAGCAGCCGAACCACAGCAAGCTCTAACTATGGCTACACCTTC. Amino acids: CASSRTTASSNYGYTF.